This T cell receptor beta chain was captured by sequencing in a study of cytomegalovirus exposure and HLA in healthy donors. As to this clone: What it binds is not known.

Donors counted as nominally healthy when sampled, yet unrecorded immune exposures were likely. Findings and caveats of the study: About 87% or about 30% of the time was how often most TCR beta V segments were productive, according to an earlier analysis. In a later analysis, at a false discovery rate of 0.05, about 17,000 TCR beta sequences matched HLA alleles. A link between a missense DCLRE1C variant and TCR beta V- and J-gene trimming emerged from a later analysis.

This PCR relied on a set of 60 Vbeta primers and 13 Jbeta primers. Profiled with immunoSEQ multiplex PCR; TCRdb holds only in-frame clones, not every one. The sample carries approximately 290,000 clones, around 80% recorded once. The sample was PBMCs. This TCR came from a girl aged 2 to 9 in good health and CMV-seronegative.

CDR3 loop: CASSFYTGMNTEAFF. The DNA for the CDR3 is TGTGCCAGCAGTTTTTATACGGGAATGAACACTGAAGCTTTCTTT. The chain uses TRBV28 and TRBJ1-1, with unresolved D. V was trimmed by 3 bases and J by 0 bases, leaving 11 bases between them. This CDR3 has 15 residues. Per germline, CDR1 MDHEN and CDR2 SYDVKM. Looking up the rest from reference TRBV28 and TRBJ1-1 gives the full variable domain: DVKVTQSSRYLVKRTGEKVFLECVQDMDHENMFWYRQDPGLGLRLIYFSYDVKMKEKGDIPEGYSVSREKKERFSLILESASTNQTSMYLCASSFYTGMNTEAFFGQGTRLTVV.